These 31 T cell receptor beta chains came from one sample sequenced in a study of T cell changes during pregnancy in multiple sclerosis. This table comes from immunoSEQ multiplex PCR, and its TCRdb copy is limited to in-frame clones, with some not included. The table lists around 59,000 clones, 80% to 95% of them singletons. Sequenced material: peripheral blood, taken in the third trimester of pregnancy. The origin of the receptors is a female donor in good health, enrolled as a control in a pregnancy study.

This sequence joins TRBV7-3 and TRBJ2-5, with no clear D. CDR3 size: 13 residues. Between the trimmed V and J ends, which lost 2 bases and 5 bases, there was a span of 9 bases. Germline V CDR1 and CDR2: SGHTA, FQGTGA. The CDR3 coding sequence is TGTGCCAGCAGCTTAGATTACGGGGAGACCCAGTACTTC. This sequence encodes CASSLDYGETQYF.

This chain uses TRBV2 with TRBJ1-3; maybe TRBD1 (6 bases). CDR1 and CDR2 from the germline V gene are SNHLY and FYNNEI. Trimming cost V 5 bases and J 2 bases, with 13 bases left between them. CDR3 length: 15 residues. The CDR3 DNA reads as TGTGCCAGCAGTCCGGGGGGGGCGACTGGAAACACCATATATTTT. It specifies CASSPGGATGNTIYF.

This chain connects TRBV5-4 to TRBJ2-2; a possible D gene is TRBD1 (5 bases). V lost 5 bases and J 7 bases, leaving 9 bases between the germline ends. This CDR3 spans 12 amino acids. Germline CDR1 reads SGHNT; CDR2 reads YYREEE (reference sequence). CDR3 DNA sequence: TGTGCCAGCAGAGGGGTCGTCGGGGAGCTGTTTTTT. Protein product: CASRGVVGELFF.

This sequence joins TRBV5-1 and TRBJ2-7; a weak D match, TRBD2 (5 bases). CDR1 SGHRS and CDR2 YFSETQ come from the germline V gene. The CDR3 is made up of 14 amino acids. V was cut by 0 bases and J by 6 bases, with 13 bases left in between. In DNA form, the CDR3 reads TGCGCCAGCAGCTTGGGAGGGAGCCCCGCCGAGCAGTACTTC. Protein product: CASSLGGSPAEQYF.

V and J are TRBV19 and TRBJ2-2, with 7 nucleotides matching TRBD2. Germline V gives CDR1 LNHDA, CDR2 SQIVND (reference sequence). This CDR3 is 15 amino acids long. Trimming removed 3 bases from V and 7 bases from J; junction bases left unmatched: 8. CDR3 in amino acids: CASSMRSGNDGELFF. The CDR3 region has the DNA TGTGCCAGTAGTATGCGGAGCGGGAATGACGGGGAGCTGTTTTTT.

The rearrangement links TRBV10-2 to TRBJ2-7, with TRBD2 identical over 10 bases. Germline-derived CDR1 and CDR2 are WSHSY and SAAADI. Germline trimming cut 10 bases from V and 3 bases from J; bases unmatched to any gene: 9. The CDR3 sequence is 14 residues long. In DNA form, the CDR3 reads TGCGCCACCATCAAAGCGGGAGGGATCTACGAGCAGTACTTC. As protein: CATIKAGGIYEQYF.

This rearrangement joins TRBV28 to TRBJ1-2, with D perhaps TRBD1 (5 bases). V lost 3 bases and J 7 bases, leaving 12 bases between the germline ends. There are 13 residues in the CDR3. Germline loops: CDR1 MDHEN, CDR2 SYDVKM. The CDR3 DNA is TGTGCCAGCAGTTTGGGGCGGGAATTTGGCTACACCTTC. Residues: CASSLGREFGYTF.

V gene TRBV29-1 combines with J gene TRBJ2-2; 8 bases are a match to TRBD1. V shed 5 bases, J shed 7 bases, and the junction held 9 bases outside the gene matches. The CDR3 is 14 amino acids. Germline CDR1 SQVTM, CDR2 ANQGSEA. The CDR3 DNA follows: TGCAGCGTTACGTGGGACAGGAGGGGCGGGGAGCTGTTTTTT. As protein: CSVTWDRRGGELFF.

V and J are TRBV5-4 and TRBJ2-3; D is possibly TRBD2 (6 bases). Germline assignment: CDR1 SGHNT and CDR2 YYREEE (reference sequence). The CDR3 is 15 residues long. Deletions cut 4 bases from V and 5 bases from J, with 17 bases between. CDR3: CASSPTSSDLDTQYF. Here the CDR3 DNA reads TGTGCCAGCAGCCCGACTAGTTCGGACTTAGATACGCAGTATTTT.

This rearrangement joins TRBV11-3 to TRBJ1-1, with 7 bases lining up with TRBD1. The CDR3 contains 13 residues. Germline-derived CDR1 and CDR2 are SGHNT and YENEEA. Germline trimming cut 5 bases from V and 3 bases from J; bases unmatched to any gene: 3. The CDR3 DNA is TGTGCCAGCAGCATGACAGGGTACACTGAAGCTTTCTTT. This gives the protein CASSMTGYTEAFF.

The gene calls are TRBV29-1 and TRBJ2-7, with D possibly being TRBD1 (6 bases). The V gene lost 8 bases and the J gene lost 0 bases, with 14 bases spanning the gap. Per germline, CDR1 SQVTM and CDR2 ANQGSEA. This CDR3 has 13 amino acids. The CDR3 reads CSSRQDDSYEQYF. Here the CDR3 DNA reads TGCAGCTCAAGACAGGATGACTCCTACGAGCAGTACTTC.

The chain couples TRBV29-1 to TRBJ1-1; 7 bases match TRBD1. Germline CDR1 SQVTM, CDR2 ANQGSEA. This CDR3 is built from 15 residues. J gave up 0 bases and V 7 bases, and 11 bases lay outside the gene matches. The CDR3 DNA reads TGCAGCGCTCTAGGACAGGAGCGTATGAACACTGAAGCTTTCTTT. Translation gives CSALGQERMNTEAFF.

This chain connects TRBV27 to TRBJ2-1; no definite D call. V lost 6 bases and J 10 bases, leaving 16 bases between the germline ends. Per germline, CDR1 MNHEY and CDR2 SMNVEV (reference sequence). The CDR3 length is 13 residues. CDR3 sequence reads: CASSRGLFAEQFF. Here the CDR3 DNA reads TGTGCCAGCAGCCGAGGCCTTTTCGCGGAGCAGTTCTTC.

The rearrangement uses TRBV5-1 and TRBJ2-7; 9 bases are a match to TRBD1. Per germline, CDR1 SGHRS and CDR2 YFSETQ. J was trimmed by 7 bases and V by 2 bases; bases with no gene match: 7. CDR3 length equals 14 residues. CDR3 sequence: CASSFTPGQGEQYF. CDR3 sequence (DNA): TGCGCCAGCAGCTTTACCCCGGGACAGGGAGAGCAGTACTTC.

The V call is TRBV4-2, the J call TRBJ2-3, with 7 bases aligning to TRBD2. Germline CDR1 reads LGHNA; CDR2 reads YNFKEQ. The V gene end was trimmed by 0 bases and the J gene end by 2 bases; junction bases not matched to a gene: 11. This CDR3 comprises 18 residues. The CDR3 reads CASSQEEGGPGDTDTQYF. The CDR3 nucleotides read TGTGCCAGCAGCCAAGAGGAGGGAGGGCCCGGAGACACAGATACGCAGTATTTT.

The V call is TRBV30, the J call TRBJ1-4; D not certain. Looked up from germline, CDR1 is GTSNPN and CDR2 is SVGIG (reference sequence). Trimming took 7 bases from V and 6 from J, leaving 12 bases between them. The CDR3 consists of 12 residues. The CDR3 DNA reads TGTGCCTTAGAGCGTATTGATGAAAAACTGTTTTTT. Its translation: CALERIDEKLFF.

The chain has TRBV15 and TRBJ1-6; the D gene is possibly TRBD1 (5 bases). Trimming shortened V by 1 base and J by 10 bases, and 14 bases separated the two germline ends. Germline V gives CDR1 LNHNV, CDR2 YYDKDF (reference sequence). The CDR3 totals 15 residues. In DNA form, the CDR3 reads TGTGCCACCAGCAGAGGCACAGGAGGGGAATCACCCCTCCACTTT. Translation gives CATSRGTGGESPLHF.

The chain has TRBV7-3 and TRBJ1-2; possible D gene TRBD1, 5 bases. The V gene lost 1 base and the J gene lost 8 bases, with 23 bases spanning the gap. This CDR3 comprises 17 residues. Per the germline V gene, CDR1 is SGHTA and CDR2 is FQGTGA. CDR3 loop: CASSLNIGADPAPGYTF. CDR3 sequence (DNA): TGTGCCAGCAGCTTAAATATTGGGGCGGACCCAGCCCCGGGCTACACCTTC.

The chain links TRBV29-1 to TRBJ2-7, with TRBD1 identical over 8 bases. The CDR3 runs 13 residues. With 4 bases clipped from V and 6 bases from J, the junction kept 8 bases outside the gene matches. CDR1 and CDR2 (germline): SQVTM, ANQGSEA. CDR3 amino acids: CSVGGQDSPEQYF. The CDR3 region has the DNA TGCAGCGTTGGGGGACAGGACTCTCCCGAGCAGTACTTC.

This chain connects TRBV28 to TRBJ2-7; 8 bases line up with TRBD1. V lost 7 bases and J lost 0; bases outside the gene matches: 11. This CDR3 region has 16 residues. The germline gives CDR1 MDHEN, CDR2 SYDVKM. The CDR3 protein is CASTTGGSGNSYEQYF. The CDR3 DNA sequence: TGTGCCAGCACCACAGGGGGTAGCGGTAACTCCTACGAGCAGTACTTC.

The rearrangement links TRBV18 to TRBJ2-6; a weak D match, TRBD2 (6 bases). The V end lost 3 bases, the J end lost 1 base, and 10 bases lay between the germline ends. The CDR3 spans 16 residues. Germline V gene data show CDR1 as KGHSH and CDR2 as LQKENI. In DNA, the CDR3 is TGTGCCAGCTCACCCGGGAGAGAGTCTGGGGCCAACGTCCTGACTTTC. Translated: CASSPGRESGANVLTF.

The CDR3 coding sequence is TGTGCCAGCAGTGAAGTAAAGGGACTAGCGGGAGGAGAGACCCAGTACTTC. It codes for CASSEVKGLAGGETQYF. This chain connects TRBV6-1 to TRBJ2-5, with 15 positions matching TRBD2. Germline values: CDR1 MNHNS, CDR2 SASEGT. With V trimmed by 1 base and J by 4 bases, 4 bases remained unmatched. The CDR3 is 17 residues long.

This chain connects TRBV5-4 to TRBJ2-7; no reliable D call. V lost 1 base and J lost 6, with 11 bases in between. This CDR3 is built from 13 residues. Germline V gene lookup returns CDR1 SGHNT and CDR2 YYREEE (reference sequence). CDR3: CASSLRTEREQYF. The CDR3 DNA reads TGTGCCAGCAGCTTGAGAACAGAACGCGAGCAGTACTTC.

This clone was picked up one time. V is TRBV5-6 and J is TRBJ2-5; a possible D gene is TRBD2 (6 bases). Germline V lookup: CDR1 SGHDT, CDR2 YYEEEE. With 0 bases removed from V and 3 bases from J, the gap between germline ends came to 12 bases. CDR3 size: 15 residues. CDR3 protein: CASSLARDSKETQYF. The DNA for the CDR3 is TGTGCCAGCAGCTTGGCCCGGGACTCTAAAGAGACCCAGTACTTC. Variable domain in full (rest from reference TRBV5-6 and TRBJ2-5): DAGVTQSPTHLIKTRGQQVTLRCSPKSGHDTVSWYQQALGQGPQFIFQYYEEEERQRGNFPDRFSGHQFPNYSSELNVNALLLGDSALYLCASSLARDSKETQYFGPGTRLLVL.

This clone turned up a few times. The rearrangement uses TRBV10-3 and TRBJ1-1; a possible D gene is TRBD1 (5 bases). Germline CDR1 and CDR2: ENHRY and SYGVKD. V was clipped by 6 bases and J by 2 bases, with 13 bases between them. This CDR3 is 14 amino acids long. For the CDR3, the DNA is TGTGCCATCAGCCGACAGTCCTTTAACACTGAAGCTTTCTTT. This encodes CAISRQSFNTEAFF.

This clone came up once. The genes are TRBV27 and TRBJ2-7, with 8 bases lining up with TRBD1. Germline V gene lookup returns CDR1 MNHEY and CDR2 SMNVEV (reference sequence). After removal of 5 bases from V and 3 bases from J, the junction contained 15 bases not matched to a gene. The CDR3 is 17 residues long. CDR3 region: CASSTKPPQGAYYEQYF. The CDR3 bases are TGTGCCAGCAGTACCAAACCCCCTCAGGGGGCGTACTACGAGCAGTACTTC.

The chain uses TRBV7-3 and TRBJ2-3; D is perhaps TRBD2 (6 bases). The CDR3 contains 13 residues. V was shortened by 6 bases and J by 2 bases, with 9 bases between the two germline ends. CDR1 SGHTA and CDR2 FQGTGA come from the germline V gene. In nucleotides, the CDR3 is TGTGCCAGCAGGACTAGGGACACAGATACGCAGTATTTT. It is translated as CASRTRDTDTQYF.

The chain couples TRBV5-1 to TRBJ2-1; D perhaps matches TRBD1 (5 bases). The V end lost 1 base, the J end lost 9 bases, and 14 bases lay between the germline ends. The CDR3 covers 14 residues. Germline V CDR1 and CDR2: SGHRS, YFSETQ. The CDR3 sequence: CASSLTGTSAEQFF. The CDR3 DNA sequence: TGCGCCAGCAGCTTGACAGGTACCTCGGCTGAGCAGTTCTTC.

The chain has TRBV7-2 and TRBJ2-1; possible D gene TRBD2, 6 bases. Per the germline V gene, CDR1 is SGHTA and CDR2 is FQGNSA. V was shortened by 5 bases and J by 8 bases, with 22 bases between the two germline ends. The CDR3 sequence is 16 residues long. The CDR3 loop reads CASSAQAGLVRDEQFF. The CDR3 bases are TGTGCCAGCAGCGCCCAGGCGGGACTGGTGAGGGATGAGCAGTTCTTC.

The rearrangement uses TRBV6-5 and TRBJ2-7; TRBD2 is a possible D gene (6 bases). CDR1 and CDR2 (germline): MNHEY, SVGAGI. The length of the CDR3 is 13 residues. Between the trimmed V and J ends, which lost 10 bases and 5 bases, there was a span of 18 bases. The CDR3 protein is CATARGSHDEQYF. CDR3 in DNA: TGTGCCACTGCTCGGGGGAGTCACGACGAGCAGTACTTC.

The chain carries TRBV30 and TRBJ1-1; D gene unclear. CDR3 size: 13 residues. The V gene's germline CDR1 is GTSNPN and CDR2 SVGIG (reference sequence). V gave up 2 bases and J gave up 1 base, with 8 bases separating them. CDR3 in amino acids: CAWSQAPNTEAFF. CDR3 DNA: TGTGCCTGGAGTCAAGCCCCGAACACTGAAGCTTTCTTT.